This T cell receptor beta chain was captured by sequencing in a study of cytomegalovirus exposure and HLA in healthy donors. Study-wide results and limits: As a later analysis showed, a missense DCLRE1C variant was linked to trimming of TCR beta V- and J-genes. It was shown in a later analysis that HLA-associated TCR beta chains were more clonally expanded than other, equally common chains.

PCR was performed using 60 Vbeta and 13 Jbeta primers. Clones were sequenced by immunoSEQ multiplex PCR, and TCRdb holds only the in-frame ones, with some missing. This table holds some 120,000 clones, 77% found once. CDR3 size: 19 residues. Germline V lookup: CDR1 MDHEN, CDR2 SYDVKM. The V end was cut by 1 base, the J end by 4 bases, with 25 bases between. Note on this clone: The antigen is not known.

The specimen was PBMCs. The chain couples TRBV28 to TRBJ1-2, with D possibly TRBD1 on 6 matching bases. The receptor's source is a man aged 35 to 55 in good health and CMV-seropositive. The CDR3: CASSLLTPPPGVRIYGYTF. The CDR3 DNA sequence: TGTGCCAGCAGTTTATTAACCCCCCCACCAGGGGTTAGGATCTATGGCTACACCTTC.